This TCR beta chain was sequenced for a study of cytomegalovirus exposure and HLA in healthy donors. This PCR relied on a set of 60 Vbeta primers and 13 Jbeta primers. Data came from immunoSEQ multiplex PCR; TCRdb stores just in-frame clones and leaves some out. There are fewer than 130,000 clones in the sample; 79% occur only once, and 3.1% lies in the top ten. The study's findings and limits: Usually a TCR sequence was rare, but some public TCRs were found in many donors.

As regards this clone: Antigen specificity is unknown.

Sequenced: PBMCs. This TCR derives from a woman aged 40 to 55 in good health and CMV-seronegative.

CDR3 bases: TGTGCCAGCAGCCTCGGACAGCGCAATGAGCAGTTCTTC. Its protein is CASSLGQRNEQFF. The rearrangement joins TRBV7-2 to TRBJ2-1; D is perhaps TRBD1 (6 bases). CDR3 size: 13 residues. Trimming stripped 5 bases from V and 6 bases from J, with 11 bases between. CDR1 is SGHTA, CDR2 FQGNSA, per germline.